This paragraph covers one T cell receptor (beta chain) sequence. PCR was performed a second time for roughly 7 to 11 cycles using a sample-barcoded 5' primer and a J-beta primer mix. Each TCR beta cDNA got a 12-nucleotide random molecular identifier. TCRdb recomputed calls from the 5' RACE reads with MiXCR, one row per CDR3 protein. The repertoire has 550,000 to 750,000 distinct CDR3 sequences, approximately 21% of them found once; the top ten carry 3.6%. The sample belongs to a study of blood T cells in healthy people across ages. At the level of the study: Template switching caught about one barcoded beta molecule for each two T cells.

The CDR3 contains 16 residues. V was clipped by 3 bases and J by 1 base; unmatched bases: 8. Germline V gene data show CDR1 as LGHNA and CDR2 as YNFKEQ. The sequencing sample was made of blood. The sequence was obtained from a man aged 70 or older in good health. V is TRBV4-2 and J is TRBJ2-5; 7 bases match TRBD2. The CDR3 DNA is TGTGCCAGCAGCCAGGGGGGGAGCGGAAGCCAAGAGACCCAGTACTTC. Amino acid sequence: CASSQGGSGSQETQYF.